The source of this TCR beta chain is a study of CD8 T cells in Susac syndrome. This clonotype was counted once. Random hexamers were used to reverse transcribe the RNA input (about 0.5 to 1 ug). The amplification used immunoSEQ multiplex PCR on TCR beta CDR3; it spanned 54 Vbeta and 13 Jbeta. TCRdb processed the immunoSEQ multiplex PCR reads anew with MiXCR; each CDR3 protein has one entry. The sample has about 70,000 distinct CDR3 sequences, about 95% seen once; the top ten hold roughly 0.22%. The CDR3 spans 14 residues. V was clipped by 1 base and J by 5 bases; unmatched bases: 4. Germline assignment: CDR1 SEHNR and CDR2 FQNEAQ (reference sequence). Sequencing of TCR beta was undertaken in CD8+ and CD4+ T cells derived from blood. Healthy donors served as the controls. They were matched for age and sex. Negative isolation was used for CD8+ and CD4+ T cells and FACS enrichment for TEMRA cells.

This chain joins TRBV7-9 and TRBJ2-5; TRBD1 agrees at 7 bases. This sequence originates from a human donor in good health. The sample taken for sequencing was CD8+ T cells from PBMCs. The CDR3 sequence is CASSLEDRRETQYF. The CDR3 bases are TGTGCCAGCAGCTTAGAGGACAGGCGCGAGACCCAGTACTTC.